Listed here are 31 T cell receptor beta chains from one sample, sequenced in a study of radiation and T cells in renal cell carcinoma. Time point noted: blood 4 weeks post-SBRT, at nephrectomy. Treatment described: 15 Gy SBRT to primary tumor, nephrectomy 4 weeks later. Some clones are missing from TCRdb's copy, which holds only in-frame ones; the method was immunoSEQ multiplex PCR. Here the sample spans approximately 31,000 clones, roughly 80% being singletons. The source was blood, collected from a patient whose treatment included radiotherapy and nephrectomy. These receptors came from a man in his 60s with renal cell carcinoma.

The chain links TRBV5-1 to TRBJ1-2; 10 bases are shared with TRBD1. Losses at the gene ends were 1 base for V and 6 bases for J; bases not matched to a gene: 6. This CDR3 comprises 15 residues. CDR1 is SGHRS, CDR2 YFSETQ, per germline. CDR3 bases: TGCGCCAGCAGCTTGCAGGGACAGGGGAGTAATGGCTACACCTTC. Protein sequence: CASSLQGQGSNGYTF.

In its sample, this clone was seen a few times. The chain combines TRBV6-4 with TRBJ2-1; a possible D gene is TRBD1 (5 bases). This CDR3 has 13 residues. The V gene's germline CDR1 is MRHNA and CDR2 SNTAGT. The V gene lost 3 bases and the J gene lost 2 bases, with 5 bases spanning the gap. This CDR3 is CASSEDTYNEQFF. The CDR3 DNA reads TGTGCCAGCAGTGAGGACACCTACAATGAGCAGTTCTTC.

The chain joins TRBV6-5 to TRBJ1-5; 8 bases match TRBD1. The CDR3 length is 14 residues. CDR1 and CDR2 (germline): MNHEY, SVGAGI. After removal of 6 bases from V and 2 bases from J, the junction contained 3 bases not matched to a gene. The CDR3 is CASRRTGRNQPQHF. DNA of the CDR3: TGTGCCAGCAGACGGACAGGGCGCAATCAGCCCCAGCATTTT.

This clone has a single count. V is TRBV27 and J is TRBJ2-3; D is ambiguous. The CDR3 covers 13 residues. In germline, CDR1 is MNHEY, CDR2 SMNVEV (reference sequence). Trimming removed 5 bases from V and 1 base from J, with 7 bases in between. The CDR3 reads CASSLDRTDTQYF. The CDR3 bases are TGTGCCAGCAGTCTCGACCGCACAGATACGCAGTATTTT.

CDR3 protein: CAWSITDTQYF. The CDR3 coding sequence is TGTGCCTGGTCGATCACAGATACGCAGTATTTT. This chain uses TRBV30 with TRBJ2-3; D is unresolved. The CDR3 is 11 amino acids. Germline V lookup: CDR1 GTSNPN, CDR2 SVGIG (reference sequence). Deletions cut 5 bases from V and 2 bases from J, with 5 bases between.

The chain carries TRBV7-2 and TRBJ2-3, with TRBD2 identical over 9 bases. The V gene's germline CDR1 is SGHTA and CDR2 FQGNSA. The CDR3 has 15 amino acids. The V and J ends lost 5 bases and 0 bases, in that order; junction bases with no gene match: 3. In nucleotides, the CDR3 is TGTGCCAGCAGCCGCACTAGCGGGAGCACAGATACGCAGTATTTT. Its translation is CASSRTSGSTDTQYF. The variable domain in full, completed from reference TRBV7-2 and TRBJ2-3, reads GAGVSQSPSNKVTEKGKDVELRCDPISGHTALYWYRQSLGQGLEFLIYFQGNSAPDKSGLPSDRFSAERTGGSVSTLTIQRTQQEDSAVYLCASSRTSGSTDTQYFGPGTRLTVL.

The chain links TRBV7-2 to TRBJ2-7; TRBD2 matches at 7 bases. The CDR3 contains 18 residues. V was clipped by 0 bases and J by 3 bases; unmatched bases: 14. Looked up from germline, CDR1 is SGHTA and CDR2 is FQGNSA. The CDR3 region is CASSLAILTGGYLYEQYF. CDR3 nucleotides: TGTGCCAGCAGCTTAGCGATTTTAACGGGAGGCTATCTCTACGAGCAGTACTTC. The full variable domain, rest sourced from reference TRBV7-2 and TRBJ2-7, is GAGVSQSPSNKVTEKGKDVELRCDPISGHTALYWYRQSLGQGLEFLIYFQGNSAPDKSGLPSDRFSAERTGGSVSTLTIQRTQQEDSAVYLCASSLAILTGGYLYEQYFGPGTRLTVT.

This chain joins TRBV30 and TRBJ2-1, with TRBD2 matching 7 bases. CDR3 size: 13 residues. Germline V lookup: CDR1 GTSNPN, CDR2 SVGIG (reference sequence). V dropped 1 base and J dropped 13; count of bases not matched to a gene: 10. The CDR3 reads CAWSAGRETSQFF. CDR3 DNA sequence: TGTGCCTGGAGTGCTGGGCGGGAGACGTCCCAGTTCTTC.

The J gene is TRBJ2-3, the V gene TRBV7-9; D may be TRBD1 (5 bases). Between the trimmed V and J ends, which lost 5 bases and 0 bases, there was a span of 18 bases. CDR3 length: 17 amino acids. Per germline, CDR1 SEHNR and CDR2 FQNEAQ (reference sequence). The CDR3, as DNA: TGTGCCAGCAGCCTAGGGGTGGGGTATTGGAGCACAGATACGCAGTATTTT. Residues: CASSLGVGYWSTDTQYF.

The chain joins TRBV5-5 to TRBJ2-2; D perhaps matches TRBD1 (6 bases). This CDR3 is 13 amino acids long. V lost 4 bases, J lost 7 bases, and 11 bases lay in between. The germline CDR1 and CDR2 sequences are SGHKS and YYEKEE (reference sequence). The CDR3 protein is CASSKDSSGELFF. DNA for the CDR3: TGTGCCAGCAGCAAGGACAGCAGCGGGGAGCTGTTTTTT.

This chain joins TRBV5-3 and TRBJ2-7, with 9 positions matching TRBD2. TRBV5-3 is an ORF, and what it does is uncertain. This CDR3 is 15 amino acids long. Germline trimming cut 4 bases from V and 1 base from J; bases unmatched to any gene: 6. The CDR3 loop is CARSQTSGRSYEQYF. The CDR3 bases are TGTGCCAGAAGCCAGACTAGCGGACGTTCCTACGAGCAGTACTTC.

V usage is TRBV30 and J usage is TRBJ2-7; D unresolved. Deletions cut 1 base from V and 5 bases from J, with 9 bases between. CDR1 is GTSNPN, CDR2 SVGIG, per germline (reference sequence). The CDR3 has 12 amino acids. The CDR3 bases are TGTGCCTGGAGTGGAGCATTCCACGAGCAGTACTTC. Its translation is CAWSGAFHEQYF.

The chain carries TRBV9 and TRBJ1-1; TRBD1 matches at 7 bases. The germline gives CDR1 SGDLS, CDR2 YYNGEE. The CDR3 has 14 residues. V dropped 1 base and J dropped 5; count of bases not matched to a gene: 5. CDR3 DNA: TGTGCCAGCAGCGTATTGACAGGGTTTACTGAAGCTTTCTTT. It is translated as CASSVLTGFTEAFF.

This clone appeared once. The V call is TRBV7-2, the J call TRBJ2-2, with D possibly matching TRBD2 (6 bases). CDR1 and CDR2 from the germline V gene are SGHTA and FQGNSA. The V end lost 3 bases, the J end lost 3 bases, and 14 bases lay between the germline ends. The CDR3 contains 16 residues. The CDR3 coding sequence is TGTGCCAGCAGCTTGGCCGGAAGGAGGGACACCGGGGAGCTGTTTTTT. Protein: CASSLAGRRDTGELFF. The full variable domain, rest sourced from reference TRBV7-2 and TRBJ2-2, is GAGVSQSPSNKVTEKGKDVELRCDPISGHTALYWYRQSLGQGLEFLIYFQGNSAPDKSGLPSDRFSAERTGGSVSTLTIQRTQQEDSAVYLCASSLAGRRDTGELFFGEGSRLTVL.

The V gene is TRBV27, the J gene TRBJ1-2, with 8 bases that match TRBD1. Germline V gene sequence: CDR1 MNHEY, CDR2 SMNVEV (reference sequence). This CDR3 has 13 amino acids. With V trimmed by 6 bases and J by 8 bases, 8 bases remained unmatched. CDR3 sequence: CASSRATGEGYTF. In DNA form, the CDR3 reads TGTGCCAGCAGCCGGGCGACAGGGGAAGGCTACACCTTC.

The chain employs TRBV25-1 and TRBJ1-5; a possible D gene is TRBD1 (6 bases). Deletions cut 4 bases from V and 2 bases from J, with 18 bases between. Germline V gene data show CDR1 as MGHDK and CDR2 as SYGVNS. CDR3 length: 17 amino acids. The CDR3 DNA sequence: TGTGCCAGCAGTGGCGACGGTGTGGGGGCGGGCAATCAGCCCCAGCATTTT. The encoded protein is CASSGDGVGAGNQPQHF.

The chain employs TRBV19 and TRBJ2-5, with TRBD1 matching 9 bases. The CDR3 consists of 14 residues. Germline CDR1 LNHDA, CDR2 SQIVND (reference sequence). Germline trimming cut 6 bases from V and 3 bases from J; bases unmatched to any gene: 5. CDR3 protein: CASSGTGGEETQYF. The CDR3 DNA follows: TGTGCCAGTAGCGGAACAGGGGGCGAAGAGACCCAGTACTTC.

The genes are TRBV9 and TRBJ1-2; D unclear. Trimming pared 4 bases from V and 3 bases from J, leaving 16 bases between. There are 15 residues in the CDR3. Per the germline V gene, CDR1 is SGDLS and CDR2 is YYNGEE. This CDR3 is CASSLTPMGYYGYTF. The CDR3 DNA sequence: TGTGCCAGCAGCCTAACCCCAATGGGCTACTATGGCTACACCTTC.

J is TRBJ1-2 and V is TRBV6-1, with 9 bases fitting TRBD1. V was clipped by 3 bases and J by 6 bases; unmatched bases: 11. The CDR3 has 16 amino acids. Germline CDR1 MNHNS, CDR2 SASEGT. CDR3 nucleotide sequence: TGTGCCAGCAGTGAGCGGACAGGGGCCACTGTCAATGGCTACACCTTC. Its translation: CASSERTGATVNGYTF.

The chain links TRBV19 to TRBJ2-7; either TRBD1 or TRBD2 may supply D (6 bases each). Germline V gene sequence: CDR1 LNHDA, CDR2 SQIVND (reference sequence). This CDR3 has 15 amino acids. V lost 7 bases and J lost 3, with 19 bases in between. This chain's CDR3 is CASNSRGASGYEQYF. The CDR3 DNA reads TGTGCCAGTAACTCGAGGGGGGCGAGCGGCTACGAGCAGTACTTC.

The chain uses TRBV4-3 and TRBJ1-1; D not certain. CDR1 is LGHNA and CDR2 is YSLEER in the germline V gene. The CDR3 length is 15 residues. The V and J ends lost 0 bases and 0 bases respectively, with 8 bases between them. The CDR3: CASSQDRRVNTEAFF. Here the CDR3 DNA reads TGCGCCAGCAGCCAAGATAGGAGGGTGAACACTGAAGCTTTCTTT.

The chain employs TRBV27 and TRBJ2-3; the D is unclear. The CDR3 loop spans 15 amino acids. Looked up from germline, CDR1 is MNHEY and CDR2 is SMNVEV (reference sequence). V was trimmed by 3 bases and J by 0 bases, leaving 10 bases between them. CDR3 DNA sequence: TGTGCCAGCAGTTTGAAGACATCTAGCACAGATACGCAGTATTTT. Translated, it gives CASSLKTSSTDTQYF.

V is TRBV9 and J is TRBJ1-2; the D gene is possibly TRBD1 (6 bases). Deletions cut 2 bases from V and 6 bases from J, with 11 bases between. The CDR3 runs 13 residues. Germline CDR1 reads SGDLS; CDR2 reads YYNGEE. Written as DNA, the CDR3 is TGTGCCAGCAGCGTCACAGGGCTGGATGGCTACACCTTC. This encodes CASSVTGLDGYTF.

J is TRBJ2-1 and V is TRBV7-6; 8 bases are a match to TRBD2. V shed 5 bases, J shed 0 bases, and the junction held 6 bases outside the gene matches. This CDR3 contains 16 residues. Germline lookup yields CDR1 SGHVS and CDR2 FNYEAQ. DNA of the CDR3: TGTGCCAGCAGCCTAACCACTAGCGGCTCCTACAATGAGCAGTTCTTC. Protein product: CASSLTTSGSYNEQFF.

The chain is built from TRBV6-6 and TRBJ1-1; no clear D. The CDR3 is made up of 11 amino acids. Germline CDR1 reads MNHNY; CDR2 reads SVGAGI (reference sequence). Between the trimmed V and J ends, which lost 6 bases and 7 bases, there was a span of 9 bases. The CDR3, as DNA: TGTGCCAGCAGCATCGGGAATGAAGCTTTCTTT. Its protein is CASSIGNEAFF.

This sequence joins TRBV2 and TRBJ1-1, with 8 bases matching TRBD1. The CDR3 length is 14 residues. From germline, CDR1 is SNHLY and CDR2 FYNNEI. V was pared by 6 bases and J by 1 base, with 4 bases of the junction left unmatched. CDR3 coding DNA: TGTGCCAGCAGATTTGACAGGGGGAACACTGAAGCTTTCTTT. This encodes CASRFDRGNTEAFF.

V usage is TRBV9 and J usage is TRBJ2-5; D not certain. The CDR3 is 12 residues long. Germline V gene data show CDR1 as SGDLS and CDR2 as YYNGEE. V lost 4 bases, J lost 5 bases, and 9 bases lay in between. In DNA, the CDR3 is TGTGCCAGCAGCCCCATCAGGGAGACCCAGTACTTC. Its translation: CASSPIRETQYF.

The genes are TRBV5-4 and TRBJ2-1, with D tentatively TRBD2 (7 bases). The CDR3 has 16 residues. Germline V gives CDR1 SGHNT, CDR2 YYREEE (reference sequence). V lost 3 bases and J 1 base, leaving 14 bases between the germline ends. The CDR3 bases are TGTGCCAGCAGCTCGGGGGGCGCGTCGTCCTACAATGAGCAGTTCTTC. This sequence encodes CASSSGGASSYNEQFF.

The chain combines TRBV14 with TRBJ1-4; D is unclear. Germline V CDR1 and CDR2: SGHDN, FVKESK. There are 15 residues in the CDR3. Trimming shortened V by 4 bases and J by 0 bases, and 9 bases separated the two germline ends. The CDR3 loop is CASSPVGATNEKLFF. The CDR3 bases are TGTGCCAGCAGCCCCGTGGGTGCAACTAATGAAAAACTGTTTTTT.

J is TRBJ2-4 and V is TRBV18; 10 bases map to TRBD1. CDR3 length: 18 residues. The V gene's germline CDR1 is KGHSH and CDR2 LQKENI. Trimming at V came to 3 bases and at J to 0 bases, leaving 8 bases not matched to a gene. The chain's CDR3 is CASSPGQGLSLAKNIQYF. CDR3 DNA sequence: TGTGCCAGCTCACCGGGACAGGGGTTATCTTTAGCCAAAAACATTCAGTACTTC. Using reference TRBV18 and TRBJ2-4 for the parts outside the CDR3, the full variable domain is NAGVMQNPRHLVRRRGQEARLRCSPMKGHSHVYWYRQLPEEGLKFMVYLQKENIIDESGMPKERFSAEFPKEGPSILRIQQVVRGDSAAYFCASSPGQGLSLAKNIQYFGAGTRLSVL.

This clone has only a few counts. This chain joins TRBV6-5 and TRBJ1-1; the D gene is possibly TRBD1 (6 bases). Germline V lookup: CDR1 MNHEY, CDR2 SVGAGI. Trimming pared 6 bases from V and 7 bases from J, leaving 15 bases between. CDR3 size: 13 residues. The CDR3 here is CASSLLGGGEAFF. The CDR3 DNA reads TGTGCCAGCAGCCTGCTAGGGGGTGGTGAAGCTTTCTTT.